This T cell receptor (beta chain) was identified in a study of early T cells in non-severe SARS-CoV-2 infection. Background on the study: Chains were unpaired, as sequencing was done on bulk RNA from unsorted whole blood. Study observations and caveats: VDJdb matches were skewed toward anti-spike CD8 T cell responses.

For this clonotype: What it binds is not known.

Unique molecular identifiers (one per individual cDNA molecule) were attached. TCRdb re-called the 5' RACE reads through MiXCR, storing one row per CDR3 protein. Among 60,000 to 65,000 distinct CDR3 sequences listed, approximately 12% were seen once. Germline V gene lookup returns CDR1 MNHNS and CDR2 SASEGT. Trimming left V 5 bases short and J 2 bases short, with 9 bases between. This CDR3 contains 13 residues. Sequencing was done on a sample of whole blood. The sequence was obtained from an adult who was a healthcare worker with PCR-confirmed SARS-CoV-2 infection or an uninfected control (not recorded which). The V call is TRBV6-1, the J call TRBJ1-2; D is perhaps TRBD1 (6 bases). The CDR3 DNA is TGTGCCAGCAGTCCGACAGGAAACTATGGCTACACCTTC. Residues: CASSPTGNYGYTF.